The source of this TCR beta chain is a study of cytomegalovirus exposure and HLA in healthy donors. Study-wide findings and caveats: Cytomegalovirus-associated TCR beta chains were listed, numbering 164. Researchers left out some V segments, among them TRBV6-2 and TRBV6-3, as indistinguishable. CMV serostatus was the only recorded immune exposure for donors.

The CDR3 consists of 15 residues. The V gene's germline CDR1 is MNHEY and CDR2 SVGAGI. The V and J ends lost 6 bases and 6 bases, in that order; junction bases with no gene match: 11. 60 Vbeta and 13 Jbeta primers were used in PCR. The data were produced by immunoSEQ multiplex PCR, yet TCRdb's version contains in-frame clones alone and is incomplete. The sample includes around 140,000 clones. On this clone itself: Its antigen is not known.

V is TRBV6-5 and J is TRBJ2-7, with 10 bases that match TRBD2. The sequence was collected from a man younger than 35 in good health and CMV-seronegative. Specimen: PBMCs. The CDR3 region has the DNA TGTGCCAGCAGGTCTACCACTAGCGGGATTCCCGAGCAGTACTTC. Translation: CASRSTTSGIPEQYF.